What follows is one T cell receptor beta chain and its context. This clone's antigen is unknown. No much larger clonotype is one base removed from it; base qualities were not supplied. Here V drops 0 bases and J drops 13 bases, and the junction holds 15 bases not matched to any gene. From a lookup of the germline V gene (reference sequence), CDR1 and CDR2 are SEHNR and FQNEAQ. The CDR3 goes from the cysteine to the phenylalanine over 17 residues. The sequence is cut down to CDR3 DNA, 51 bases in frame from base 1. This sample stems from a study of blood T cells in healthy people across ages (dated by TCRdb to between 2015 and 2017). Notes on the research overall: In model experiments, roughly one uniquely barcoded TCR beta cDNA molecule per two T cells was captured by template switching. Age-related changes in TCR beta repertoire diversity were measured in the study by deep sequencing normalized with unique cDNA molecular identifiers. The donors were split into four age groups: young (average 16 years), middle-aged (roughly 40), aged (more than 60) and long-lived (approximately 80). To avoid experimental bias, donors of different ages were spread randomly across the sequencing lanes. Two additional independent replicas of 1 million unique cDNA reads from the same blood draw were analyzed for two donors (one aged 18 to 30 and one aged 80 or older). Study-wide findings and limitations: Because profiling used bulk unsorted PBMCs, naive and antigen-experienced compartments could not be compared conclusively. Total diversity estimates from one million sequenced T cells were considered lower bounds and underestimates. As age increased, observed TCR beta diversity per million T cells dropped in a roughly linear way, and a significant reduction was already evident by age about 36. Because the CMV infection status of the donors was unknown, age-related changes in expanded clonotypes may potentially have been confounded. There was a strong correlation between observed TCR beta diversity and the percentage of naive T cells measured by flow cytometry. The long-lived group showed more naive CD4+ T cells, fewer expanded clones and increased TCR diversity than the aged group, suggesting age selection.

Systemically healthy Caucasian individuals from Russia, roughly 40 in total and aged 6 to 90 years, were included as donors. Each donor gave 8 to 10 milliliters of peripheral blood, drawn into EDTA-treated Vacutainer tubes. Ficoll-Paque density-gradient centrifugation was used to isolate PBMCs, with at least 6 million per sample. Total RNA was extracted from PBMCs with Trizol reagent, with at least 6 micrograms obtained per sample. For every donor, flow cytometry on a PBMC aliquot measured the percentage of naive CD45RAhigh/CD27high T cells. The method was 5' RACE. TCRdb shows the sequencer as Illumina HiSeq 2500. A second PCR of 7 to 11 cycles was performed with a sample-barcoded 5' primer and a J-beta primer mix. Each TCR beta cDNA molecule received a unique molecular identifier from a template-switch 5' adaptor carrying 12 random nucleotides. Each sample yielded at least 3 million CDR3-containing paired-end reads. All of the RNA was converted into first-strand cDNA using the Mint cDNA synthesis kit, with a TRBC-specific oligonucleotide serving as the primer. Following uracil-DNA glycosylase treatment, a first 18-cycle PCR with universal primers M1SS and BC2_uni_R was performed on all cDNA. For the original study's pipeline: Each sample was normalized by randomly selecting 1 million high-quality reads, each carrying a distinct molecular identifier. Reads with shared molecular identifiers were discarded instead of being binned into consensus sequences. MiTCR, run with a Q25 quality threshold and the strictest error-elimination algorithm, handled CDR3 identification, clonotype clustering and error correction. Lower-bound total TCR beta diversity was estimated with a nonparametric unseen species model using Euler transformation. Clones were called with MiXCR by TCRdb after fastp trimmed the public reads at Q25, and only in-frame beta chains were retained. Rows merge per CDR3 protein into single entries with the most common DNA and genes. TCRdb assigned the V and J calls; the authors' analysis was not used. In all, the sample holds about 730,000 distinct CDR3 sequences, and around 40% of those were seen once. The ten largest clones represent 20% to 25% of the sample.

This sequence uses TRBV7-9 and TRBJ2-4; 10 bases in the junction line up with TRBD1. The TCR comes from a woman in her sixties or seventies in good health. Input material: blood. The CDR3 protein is CASSLARADRGWEAQYF. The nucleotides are TGTGCCAGCAGCTTAGCCCGCGCGGACAGGGGGTGGGAGGCCCAGTACTTC.